The rows below give T cell receptor beta chains drawn from one sample of a study of Graves' ophthalmopathy and Graves' hyperthyroidism. TCRdb itself ran the multiplex PCR reads through MiXCR, one entry per CDR3 protein. The sample consists of about 380,000 distinct CDR3 sequences, 15% to 19% of them appearing once. The sequencing input was peripheral blood. The receptors shown here come from a woman aged 18-29 years with stable Graves' hyperthyroidism. The CDR3 runs from the conserved cysteine through the conserved F or W. D genes are given only for firm matches. The size entry is marked missing in some rows and otherwise reads once, few, many or a size class.

d_call,j_call,clone_size,v_call,cdr3_aa,cdr3_nt
NA,TRBJ1-3,many,TRBV6-2/TRBV6-3,CASSYFRRVAGSGNTIYF,TGTGCCAGCAGTTACTTCCGCCGGGTGGCGGGCTCTGGAAACACCATATATTTT
NA,TRBJ2-4,many,TRBV4-1,CASSQVSKARDKNIQYF,TGCGCCAGCAGCCAAGTTAGTAAGGCACGGGACAAAAACATTCAGTACTTC
NA,TRBJ1-2,few,TRBV3-1,CASSQAGSPGGGYTF,TGTGCCAGCAGCCAAGCCGGGAGTCCGGGAGGTGGCTACACCTTC
NA,TRBJ1-3,NA,TRBV12-3/TRBV12-4,CASRNRHGNTIYF,TGTGCCAGCAGAAATCGACACGGAAACACCATATATTTT
NA,TRBJ1-2,NA,TRBV6-2/TRBV6-3,CASRRTAYGYTF,TGTGCCAGCCGGCGCACAGCCTATGGCTACACCTTC
NA,TRBJ1-2,many,TRBV15,CATRGGFYGYTF,TGTGCCACCCGGGGAGGGTTCTATGGCTACACCTTC
NA,TRBJ2-2,NA,TRBV12-3/TRBV12-4,CASVGAGELFF,TGTGCCAGCGTGGGGGCCGGGGAGCTGTTTTTT
NA,TRBJ1-5,many,TRBV5-1,CASSLEGFNQPQHF,TGCGCCAGCAGCCTGGAGGGATTCAATCAGCCCCAGCATTTT
NA,TRBJ2-5,NA,TRBV2,CASSEALYPFKGRKETQYF,TGTGCCAGCAGTGAAGCGCTTTACCCCTTTAAGGGCAGAAAAGAGACCCAGTACTTC
NA,TRBJ2-7,NA,TRBV13,CASSFPGTPYEQYF,TGTGCCAGCAGCTTCCCCGGGACACCCTACGAGCAGTACTTC